The clone carrying this T cell receptor beta chain was recorded only once. The data belong to a study of T cell changes during pregnancy in multiple sclerosis. Repertoires were generated with immunoSEQ multiplex PCR, while TCRdb's copy carries only in-frame clones and drops some. The table records approximately 45,000 clones, roughly 92% of them present only once. Germline loops: CDR1 SGHTA, CDR2 FQGNSA. CDR3 length equals 15 residues. V shed 1 base and J 2 bases; nucleotides not matched to a gene: 4. This specimen consisted of CD4+ T cells from peripheral blood mononuclear cells, obtained in the first trimester of pregnancy. V gene TRBV7-2 combines with J gene TRBJ1-1; 7 bases line up with TRBD1. The receptor's source is a female donor with multiple sclerosis, enrolled in a pregnancy study. The DNA for the CDR3 is TGTGCCAGCAGCTTAGGCACAGGGGCAAACACTGAAGCTTTCTTT. Protein sequence: CASSLGTGANTEAFF.